This TCR beta chain is from a study of T cells in narcolepsy. Turning to the study itself: Donors had narcolepsy type 1 or type 2, or were healthy controls.

Study-wide findings and caveats: No autoreactive T cell clone sequences appeared in some memory CD4+ repertoires. Autoreactive clonotypes reportedly recurred in blood of same and different patients, not controls.

On this clone: What it binds is unknown.

The repertoire was sequenced with immunoSEQ multiplex PCR; TCRdb's copy has only in-frame clones and lacks some. The sample has some 20,000 clones, around 83% seen once. This CDR3 is 19 amino acids long. CDR1 is SEHNR, CDR2 FQNEAQ, per germline (reference sequence). V lost 5 bases, J lost 2 bases, and 19 bases stayed unmatched. The sequence was obtained from a human donor in good health. The chain recombines TRBV7-9 with TRBJ1-2, with TRBD1 identical over 8 bases. The sample comprised memory (CD45RA-) CD4+ T cells from blood. For the CDR3, the DNA is TGTGCCAGCAGCCGGCCGAATATAAGGACAGGGTTCGTCAACTATGGCTACACCTTC. It specifies CASSRPNIRTGFVNYGYTF. The variable domain in full, with the rest retrieved from reference TRBV7-9 and TRBJ1-2, is DTGVSQNPRHKITKRGQNVTFRCDPISEHNRLYWYRQTLGQGPEFLTYFQNEAQLEKSRLLSDRFSAERPKGSFSTLEIQRTEQGDSAMYLCASSRPNIRTGFVNYGYTFGSGTRLTVV.